These 6 T cell receptor beta chains share one sample of origin, sequenced in a study of CD8+ T cells in alopecia areata. Treatment meaning: oral pan-JAK inhibitor, 5-10 mg twice daily. Following extraction, RNA underwent reverse transcription to cDNA, which served as the sequencing template. Assay: immunoSEQ multiplex PCR; the TCRdb copy retains only in-frame clones and omits some. The sample has 80,000 or so clones; approximately 66% are singletons. This specimen was CD8+ T cells sorted from blood, taken at week 24, from a patient treated with tofacitinib. These receptors were collected from a human donor with alopecia areata.

This chain links TRBV4-3 with TRBJ2-7; no clear D gene. The CDR3 has 13 amino acids. The V gene's germline CDR1 is LGHNA and CDR2 YSLEER. Trimming took 0 bases from V and 0 from J, leaving 3 bases between them. The CDR3 bases are TGCGCCAGCAGCCAAGACAGCTCCTACGAGCAGTACTTC. Amino acids: CASSQDSSYEQYF.

The chain couples TRBV4-3 to TRBJ2-1; D may be TRBD2 (6 bases). The CDR3 spans 16 residues. Germline CDR1 and CDR2: LGHNA and YSLEER. Deletions cut 1 base from V and 6 bases from J, with 16 bases between. CDR3 protein: CASSQVFRELANEQFF. In DNA form, the CDR3 reads TGCGCCAGCAGCCAAGTTTTCCGGGAGTTGGCCAATGAGCAGTTCTTC.

The chain couples TRBV4-1 to TRBJ1-2; D remains ambiguous. Germline assignment: CDR1 MGHRA and CDR2 YSYEKL. This CDR3 has 16 amino acids. With 0 bases removed from V and 2 bases from J, the gap between germline ends came to 13 bases. The CDR3 DNA sequence: TGCGCCAGCAGCCAAGAGTGGCGGCAGCCGAACTATGGCTACACCTTC. The encoded protein is CASSQEWRQPNYGYTF.

Note on this clone: Other DNA sequences from this sample encode an identical CDR3 as well. The DNA for the CDR3 is TGTGCCAGCAGCTATCAAGAGACCCAGTACTTC. Its protein product is CASSYQETQYF. The J gene is TRBJ2-5, the V gene TRBV13; D call uncertain. Trimming removed 4 bases from V and 2 bases from J, with 2 bases in between. Germline V gene sequence: CDR1 PRHDT, CDR2 FYEKMQ (reference sequence). There are 11 residues in the CDR3.

This clone was counted only a few times. V and J are TRBV4-3 and TRBJ1-6, with no clear D. Germline V CDR1 and CDR2: LGHNA, YSLEER. The CDR3 sequence is 14 residues long. Between the trimmed V and J ends, which lost 5 bases and 4 bases, there was a span of 9 bases. CDR3 DNA: TGCGCCAGCAGCGAGACGGTTTATAATTCACCCCTCCACTTT. Translating gives CASSETVYNSPLHF.

This clone was counted a few times. This rearrangement joins TRBV7-9 to TRBJ1-2; no clear D gene. This CDR3 is built from 14 residues. In germline, CDR1 is SEHNR, CDR2 FQNEAQ (reference sequence). V dropped 4 bases and J dropped 4 bases, with 13 bases sitting between them. The CDR3 sequence is CASSSAEGTYGYTF. CDR3 coding DNA: TGTGCCAGCAGCTCAGCGGAGGGAACCTATGGCTACACCTTC.